What follows are 20 T cell receptor beta chains derived from one specimen sequenced in a study of shared clonotypes between healthy human individuals (dated by TCRdb to 2018 to 2020). CD8 naive samples were CD45RO-negative cells positively selected for CCR7, giving a CD45RA+CCR7+ population that excluded TemRA cells. Libraries were prepared through the immunoSEQ multiplex PCR assay. TCRdb limited this immuneACCESS table to in-frame rearrangements with V and J called. A share of clones is missing; checked studies link under half to unresolved V genes, and the rest is unexplained. The sample data list 2 million to 2.5 million clones, and about 92% of these were observed just once. The top ten clones comprise about 1.8% of the sample. Sequencing used naive CD8+ T cells from PBMCs. Read against the paper, the sample's cell subset or site label means: CD45RA+CCR7+. The receptors were gathered from a man aged 18 to 29 in good health. Some clones in this sample may be carry-over from other donors' samples.

The chain couples TRBV7-9 to TRBJ2-1; D is perhaps TRBD1 or TRBD2 (6 bases each). The CDR3 has 13 amino acids. Germline values: CDR1 SEHNR, CDR2 FQNEAQ (reference sequence). The V end was cut by 3 bases, the J end by 9 bases, with 12 bases between. In DNA form, the CDR3 reads TGTGCCAGCAGCTTGGGTAAGGGGGGTGAGCAGTTCTTC. This gives the protein CASSLGKGGEQFF.

The gene calls are TRBV27 and TRBJ1-1; 7 bases agree with TRBD1. Germline V lookup: CDR1 MNHEY, CDR2 SMNVEV (reference sequence). The CDR3 has 15 residues. The ends lost 5 bases at V and 6 bases at J; junction bases unmatched: 12. The DNA of the CDR3 is TGTGCCAGCAGTCCGATACAGGGGATTAGGGCTGAAGCTTTCTTT. Translated, it gives CASSPIQGIRAEAFF.

This chain joins TRBV28 and TRBJ2-7, with 10 bases fitting TRBD2. CDR3 length: 14 residues. V lost 6 bases, J lost 6 bases, and 8 bases stayed unmatched. CDR1 is MDHEN, CDR2 SYDVKM, per germline. CDR3 sequence: CASRTSGFFLEQYF. The CDR3 coding sequence is TGTGCCAGCAGGACTAGCGGGTTTTTCCTCGAGCAGTACTTC. Based on the CDR3 plus reference TRBV28 and TRBJ2-7, the full variable domain is DVKVTQSSRYLVKRTGEKVFLECVQDMDHENMFWYRQDPGLGLRLIYFSYDVKMKEKGDIPEGYSVSREKKERFSLILESASTNQTSMYLCASRTSGFFLEQYFGPGTRLTVT.

A note on this clone: Other DNA sequences in this sample translate to the same CDR3. V and J are TRBV4-1 and TRBJ2-7; D tentatively reads TRBD1 or TRBD2 (5 bases each). Looked up from germline, CDR1 is MGHRA and CDR2 is YSYEKL. V gave up 3 bases and J gave up 6 bases, with 6 bases separating them. This CDR3 has 11 residues. CDR3 region: CASSQGVEQYF. The CDR3 DNA reads as TGCGCCAGCAGCCAGGGGGTCGAGCAGTACTTC.

The chain has TRBV11-2 and TRBJ1-2, with a tentative D call TRBD1 (5 bases). V was trimmed by 1 base and J by 5 bases, leaving 11 bases between them. This CDR3 comprises 14 residues. CDR1 and CDR2 from the germline V gene are SGHAT and FQNNGV. CDR3 in amino acids: CASSLVRDGYGYTF. The CDR3 DNA reads as TGTGCCAGCAGCTTAGTTAGGGACGGGTATGGCTACACCTTC. Based on the CDR3 plus reference TRBV11-2 and TRBJ1-2, the full variable domain is EAGVAQSPRYKIIEKRQSVAFWCNPISGHATLYWYQQILGQGPKLLIQFQNNGVVDDSQLPKDRFSAERLKGVDSTLKIQPAKLEDSAVYLCASSLVRDGYGYTFGSGTRLTVV.

In this sample, this clone turned up once. The chain uses TRBV25-1 and TRBJ1-1; a weak D match, TRBD1 (5 bases). The CDR3 has 11 residues. CDR1 and CDR2 (germline): MGHDK, SYGVNS. Between the trimmed V and J ends, which lost 9 bases and 5 bases, there was a span of 10 bases. CDR3 loop: CASIRGTEAFF. The CDR3 nucleotides are TGTGCCAGTATTCGGGGGACTGAAGCTTTCTTT.

The chain uses TRBV5-1 and TRBJ1-4; D is ambiguous. The CDR3 spans 15 residues. Trimming removed 4 bases from V and 8 bases from J, with 18 bases in between. Germline V gene sequence: CDR1 SGHRS, CDR2 YFSETQ. This chain's CDR3 is CASSHVVGQREKLFF. CDR3 DNA: TGCGCCAGCAGCCACGTCGTAGGTCAAAGAGAAAAACTGTTTTTT.

Comment on this clone: Germline is not matched at one junction end, which may reflect a read error. This chain links TRBV7-9 with TRBJ1-4, with D possibly matching TRBD1 (5 bases). The CDR3 is made up of 13 amino acids. Germline V gene data show CDR1 as SEHNR and CDR2 as FQNEAQ (reference sequence). DNA for the CDR3: TGTGCCAGCAGCTCACCCCTGGGGGGGGAACGGCTCTTT. Its protein product is CASSSPLGGERLF.

CDR3 residues: CASTMGVKEIRYNEQFF. The CDR3 nucleotides are TGCGCCAGCACCATGGGGGTGAAGGAGATCCGGTACAATGAGCAGTTCTTC. J is TRBJ2-1 and V is TRBV5-1, with D possibly called TRBD1 or TRBD2 (5 bases each). This CDR3 spans 17 amino acids. Trimming removed 6 bases at V and 4 bases at J, with 23 bases between. Germline V lookup: CDR1 SGHRS, CDR2 YFSETQ. The full variable domain, its missing parts supplied by reference TRBV5-1 and TRBJ2-1, is KAGVTQTPRYLIKTRGQQVTLSCSPISGHRSVSWYQQTPGQGLQFLFEYFSETQRNKGNFPGRFSGRQFSNSRSEMNVSTLELGDSALYLCASTMGVKEIRYNEQFFGPGTRLTVL.

The chain links TRBV5-6 to TRBJ1-1; a possible D gene is TRBD1 (6 bases). The germline V gene has CDR1 SGHDT and CDR2 YYEEEE. CDR3 size: 13 residues. Trimming took off 1 base at V and 7 bases at J, with 11 bases between the two ends. The CDR3 sequence: CASSLTGLREAFF. CDR3 DNA sequence: TGTGCCAGCAGCTTGACAGGGTTACGTGAAGCTTTCTTT.

The genes are TRBV11-3 and TRBJ2-3, with no clear D. Germline CDR1 SGHNT, CDR2 YENEEA. Deletions cut 8 bases from V and 0 bases from J, with 12 bases between. The CDR3 spans 14 residues. The CDR3 region is CASSKRTSTDTQYF. CDR3 sequence (DNA): TGTGCCAGCTCAAAACGAACCAGCACAGATACGCAGTATTTT.

J is TRBJ2-7 and V is TRBV27, with TRBD1 identical over 8 bases. This CDR3 spans 14 amino acids. Germline V gives CDR1 MNHEY, CDR2 SMNVEV (reference sequence). V shed 5 bases and J 4 bases; nucleotides not matched to a gene: 7. This CDR3 is CASSPSDRVYEQYF. CDR3 nucleotides: TGTGCCAGCAGTCCCTCGGACAGGGTTTACGAGCAGTACTTC.

The chain joins TRBV28 to TRBJ2-7; TRBD2 aligns across 9 bases. The germline V gene encodes CDR1 MDHEN and CDR2 SYDVKM. The CDR3 is 17 amino acids. V gave up 3 bases and J gave up 7 bases; unmatched junction bases: 16. CDR3 coding DNA: TGTGCCAGCAGTTTGTGGCTAGCGGGATACCTTAAGGGAGAGCAGTACTTC. Residues: CASSLWLAGYLKGEQYF.

The rearrangement links TRBV29-1 to TRBJ2-7, with 13 positions matching TRBD2. Unmatched junction bases numbered 2, after V lost 4 bases and J lost 2 bases. The CDR3 runs to 14 residues. The germline V gene encodes CDR1 SQVTM and CDR2 ANQGSEA. DNA of the CDR3: TGCAGCGTTGGGACTAGCGGGAGTCCCTACGAGCAGTACTTC. Translating it yields CSVGTSGSPYEQYF.

The V call is TRBV28, the J call TRBJ2-2; 12 positions agree with TRBD2. Per the germline V gene, CDR1 is MDHEN and CDR2 is SYDVKM. Trimming removed 2 bases from V and 4 bases from J; junction bases left unmatched: 8. The CDR3 runs to 18 residues. This chain's CDR3 is CASSLGASGRAGTGELFF. CDR3 nucleotides: TGTGCCAGCAGTTTAGGTGCTAGCGGGAGGGCCGGCACCGGGGAGCTGTTTTTT.

The rearrangement uses TRBV2 and TRBJ2-2, with no clear D. The V gene's germline CDR1 is SNHLY and CDR2 FYNNEI. The CDR3 consists of 14 residues. V gave up 7 bases and J gave up 6 bases, with 15 bases separating them. CDR3 sequence: CASMSYEDAGELFF. In DNA form, the CDR3 reads TGTGCCAGCATGTCGTACGAAGACGCCGGGGAGCTGTTTTTT.

The J gene is TRBJ2-3, the V gene TRBV27; TRBD1 aligns across 10 bases. Germline V gene lookup returns CDR1 MNHEY and CDR2 SMNVEV (reference sequence). V gave up 8 bases and J gave up 5 bases; unmatched junction bases: 4. This CDR3 contains 13 residues. The CDR3, as DNA: TGTGCCAGCTCGGACAGGGGGGGAGATACGCAGTATTTT. Translating it yields CASSDRGGDTQYF.

The chain uses TRBV4-1 and TRBJ2-7, with D possibly matching TRBD2 (6 bases). The V gene's germline CDR1 is MGHRA and CDR2 YSYEKL. The CDR3 is made up of 13 amino acids. V was trimmed by 2 bases and J by 4 bases, leaving 9 bases between them. DNA for the CDR3: TGCGCCAGCAGCCAACGCGGGAAATACGAGCAGTACTTC. Its translation: CASSQRGKYEQYF.

The J gene is TRBJ2-5, the V gene TRBV27, with D hard to call. The V end was cut by 10 bases, the J end by 0 bases, with 6 bases between. The CDR3 consists of 11 residues. Germline V CDR1 and CDR2: MNHEY, SMNVEV (reference sequence). CDR3 coding DNA: TGTGCCACAGCCCACCAAGAGACCCAGTACTTC. This translates into CATAHQETQYF.

The genes are TRBV9 and TRBJ2-1; 9 bases are shared with TRBD2. There are 16 residues in the CDR3. From germline, CDR1 is SGDLS and CDR2 YYNGEE. V lost 5 bases, J lost 8 bases, and 14 bases stayed unmatched. The CDR3 DNA follows: TGTGCCAGCAGTCACGACCCTAGGACTAGCGCACATGAGCAGTTCTTC. As protein: CASSHDPRTSAHEQFF.